A single sample gave rise to the 12 T cell receptor beta chains below, sequenced in a study of CD8 T cells in ankylosing spondylitis (dated by TCRdb to about 2017). Library construction relied on 5' RACE. Sequencing instrument: Illumina HiSeq 2500. TCRdb passed the public sequencing reads through fastp at Q25 and MiXCR, retaining productive beta sequences. Each entry is one CDR3 protein sequence, shown with its most common DNA and genes. The sample table lists about 320,000 distinct CDR3 sequences, under 14% of them with a count of one. The top ten clones comprise roughly 9.1% of the sample. The sequencing sample was made of blood, either unsorted or a sorted T cell fraction (not recorded which). The receptors here all came from a female donor with ankylosing spondylitis or in good health (not recorded which).

This clonotype was detected ten times or more. This chain joins TRBV3-1 and TRBJ1-1; no clear D. Trimming removed 6 bases from V and 0 bases from J, with 5 bases in between. This CDR3 contains 12 residues. The germline gives CDR1 LGHDT, CDR2 YNNKEL (reference sequence). For the CDR3, the DNA is TGTGCCAGCAGTCAGATGAACACTGAAGCTTTCTTT. Translated: CASSQMNTEAFF. The entire variable domain, with the rest obtained from reference TRBV3-1 and TRBJ1-1, is as follows: DTAVSQTPKYLVTQMGNDKSIKCEQNLGHDTMYWYKQDSKKFLKIMFSYNNKELIINETVPNRFSPKSPDKAHLNLHINSLELGDSAVYFCASSQMNTEAFFGQGTRLTVV.

This clonotype was observed a handful of times. The genes are TRBV6-2 or TRBV6-3 and TRBJ2-2, with 12 positions matching TRBD2. This CDR3 has 20 amino acids. The ends lost 5 bases at V and 5 bases at J; junction bases unmatched: 18. CDR1 and CDR2 (germline): MNHEY, SVGEGT. This chain's CDR3 is CASSPGGPALTSGSTGELFF. As DNA, the CDR3 is TGTGCCAGCAGTCCCGGGGGGCCTGCCTTGACTAGCGGGAGTACCGGGGAGCTGTTTTTT.

The table lists this clonotype with many counts. DNA of the CDR3: TGTGCCAGCAGCTGGGGGTCAGTGTCGGATACGCAGTATTTT. Its protein product is CASSWGSVSDTQYF. The chain uses TRBV5-6 and TRBJ2-3; D may match TRBD1 or TRBD2 (5 bases each). This CDR3 has 14 amino acids. The V gene lost 3 bases and the J gene lost 6 bases, with 14 bases spanning the gap. The germline CDR1 and CDR2 sequences are SGHDT and YYEEEE.

There are many counts of this clonotype. The chain employs TRBV20-1 and TRBJ2-2; a possible D gene is TRBD1 (6 bases). The V end was cut by 3 bases, the J end by 6 bases, with 14 bases between. Germline-derived CDR1 and CDR2 are DFQATT and SNEGSKA (reference sequence). The CDR3 sequence is 14 residues long. This CDR3 reads CSASAGGAAGELFF. The CDR3 bases are TGCAGTGCTAGCGCTGGGGGCGCAGCCGGGGAGCTGTTTTTT.

This clonotype was recorded many times. The chain is built from TRBV6-1 and TRBJ2-5; tentative D call: TRBD1 (6 bases). The CDR3 has 14 amino acids. CDR1 is MNHNS and CDR2 is SASEGT in the germline V gene. Trimming stripped 6 bases from V and 3 bases from J, with 14 bases between. CDR3 protein: CASSPSNREETQYF. CDR3 DNA: TGTGCCAGCAGCCCTTCTAACAGGGAAGAGACCCAGTACTTC.

This clonotype has at least ten counts. The chain joins TRBV20-1 to TRBJ2-5; D may match TRBD1 or TRBD2 (6 bases each). CDR1 is DFQATT and CDR2 is SNEGSKA in the germline V gene (reference sequence). CDR3 length equals 13 residues. V was trimmed by 0 bases and J by 5 bases, leaving 10 bases between them. CDR3 bases: TGCAGTGCTAGAGAAGGGGGGTCGGAGACCCAGTACTTC. Its protein product is CSAREGGSETQYF.

This clonotype showed up many times. The chain recombines TRBV5-1 with TRBJ2-3, with a tentative D call TRBD2 (5 bases). The CDR3 is 11 amino acids. The ends were cut back, 9 bases at V and 14 bases at J, with 19 bases in the middle. Germline CDR1 reads SGHRS; CDR2 reads YFSETQ. Here the CDR3 DNA reads TGCGCCATCCCGCCGGACTCCCAACTGTATTTT. It yields the protein CAIPPDSQLYF. The whole variable domain, filled in from reference TRBV5-1 and TRBJ2-3, reads KAGVTQTPRYLIKTRGQQVTLSCSPISGHRSVSWYQQTPGQGLQFLFEYFSETQRNKGNFPGRFSGRQFSNSRSEMNVSTLELGDSALYLCAIPPDSQLYFGPGTRLTVL.

This clonotype was counted at least ten times. The chain is built from TRBV5-8 and TRBJ2-1; D remains ambiguous. Germline-derived CDR1 and CDR2 are SGHTS and YDEGEE. The CDR3 length is 14 residues. Trimming left V 0 bases short and J 8 bases short, with 12 bases between. Written as DNA, the CDR3 is TGTGCCAGCAGCTTGGCCTACGTTCCGGATGAGCAGTTCTTC. Protein sequence: CASSLAYVPDEQFF. Using reference TRBV5-8 and TRBJ2-1 for the parts outside the CDR3, the full variable domain is EAGVTQSPTHLIKTRGQQATLRCSPISGHTSVYWYQQALGLGLQFLLWYDEGEERNRGNFPPRFSGRQFPNYSSELNVNALELEDSALYLCASSLAYVPDEQFFGPGTRLTVL.

This clonotype was detected only a few times. The chain recombines TRBV7-8 with TRBJ1-1; no firm D call. The V gene lost 6 bases and the J gene lost 1 base, with 21 bases spanning the gap. Germline assignment: CDR1 SGHVS and CDR2 FQNEAQ. The CDR3 consists of 17 residues. The CDR3 DNA reads TGTGCCAGCAGGCAACTTGTCCGGGGAACCAGGAACACTGAAGCTTTCTTT. Its protein is CASRQLVRGTRNTEAFF.

This clonotype was observed at least ten times. The J gene is TRBJ2-1, the V gene TRBV9; 9 nucleotides align to TRBD1. With 4 bases clipped from V and 8 bases from J, the junction kept 10 bases outside the gene matches. Germline V gene lookup returns CDR1 SGDLS and CDR2 YYNGEE. The CDR3 extends over 15 amino acids. The CDR3 DNA is TGTGCCAGCAGCTCCCTCCAGGACAGGGGCGATGAGCAGTTCTTC. Protein: CASSSLQDRGDEQFF.

This clonotype was counted at least ten times. The chain is built from TRBV10-3 and TRBJ2-5, with 14 bases identical to TRBD2. Germline V gene data show CDR1 as ENHRY and CDR2 as SYGVKD. The CDR3 loop spans 16 amino acids. The trim removed 8 bases at V and 3 bases at J, leaving 8 bases unmatched. The chain's CDR3 is CAIRARGLAGEETQYF. The CDR3 DNA reads as TGTGCCATCCGTGCCCGGGGACTAGCGGGAGAAGAGACCCAGTACTTC.

This clonotype was found many times. This chain joins TRBV4-2 and TRBJ2-1; 11 nucleotides line up with TRBD2. The length of the CDR3 is 16 residues. After removal of 1 base from V and 9 bases from J, the junction contained 8 bases not matched to a gene. CDR1 LGHNA and CDR2 YNFKEQ come from the germline V gene. In DNA, the CDR3 is TGTGCCAGCAGCCAAGGACTAGCGGGAAGTCCTGGTGAGCAGTTCTTC. This translates into CASSQGLAGSPGEQFF.